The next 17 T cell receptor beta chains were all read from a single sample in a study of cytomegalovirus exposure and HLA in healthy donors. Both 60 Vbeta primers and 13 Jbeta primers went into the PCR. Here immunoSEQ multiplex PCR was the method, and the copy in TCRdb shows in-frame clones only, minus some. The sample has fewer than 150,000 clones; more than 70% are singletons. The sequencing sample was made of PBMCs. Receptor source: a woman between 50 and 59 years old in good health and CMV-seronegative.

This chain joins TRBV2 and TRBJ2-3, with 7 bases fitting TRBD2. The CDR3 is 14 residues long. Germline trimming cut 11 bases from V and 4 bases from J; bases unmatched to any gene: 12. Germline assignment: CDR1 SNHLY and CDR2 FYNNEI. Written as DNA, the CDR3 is TGTGCCTCGGCACTAGCGACGGGGGCAGATACGCAGTATTTT. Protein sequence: CASALATGADTQYF.

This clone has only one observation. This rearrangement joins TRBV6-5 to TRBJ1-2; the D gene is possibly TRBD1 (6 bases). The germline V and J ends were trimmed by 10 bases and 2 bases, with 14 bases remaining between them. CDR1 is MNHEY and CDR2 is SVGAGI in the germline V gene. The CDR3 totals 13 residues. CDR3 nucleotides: TGTGCCACCACCAGGGGTTACAACTATGGCTACACCTTC. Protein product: CATTRGYNYGYTF.

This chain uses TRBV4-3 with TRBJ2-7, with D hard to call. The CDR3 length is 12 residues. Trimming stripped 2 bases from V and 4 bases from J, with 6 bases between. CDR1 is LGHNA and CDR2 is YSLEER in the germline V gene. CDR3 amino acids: CASSQNSYEQYF. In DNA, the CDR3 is TGCGCCAGCAGCCAAAACAGTTACGAGCAGTACTTC.

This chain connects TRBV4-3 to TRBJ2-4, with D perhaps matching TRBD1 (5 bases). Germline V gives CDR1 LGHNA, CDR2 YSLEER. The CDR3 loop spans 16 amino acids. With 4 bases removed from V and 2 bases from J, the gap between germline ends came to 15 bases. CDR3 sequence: CASSPGARVTKNIQYF. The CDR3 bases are TGCGCCAGCAGCCCGGGCGCCAGGGTAACCAAAAACATTCAGTACTTC.

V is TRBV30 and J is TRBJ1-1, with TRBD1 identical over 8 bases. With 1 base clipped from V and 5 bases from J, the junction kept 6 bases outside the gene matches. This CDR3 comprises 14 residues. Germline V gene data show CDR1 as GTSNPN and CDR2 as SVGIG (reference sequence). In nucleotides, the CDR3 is TGTGCCTGGAGTGCTCAGGGGGCGGTTACTGAAGCTTTCTTT. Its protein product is CAWSAQGAVTEAFF.

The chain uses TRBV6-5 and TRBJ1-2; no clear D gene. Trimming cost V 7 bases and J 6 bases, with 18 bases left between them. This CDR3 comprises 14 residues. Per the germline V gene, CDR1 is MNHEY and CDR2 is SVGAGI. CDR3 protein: CASTRTPRFHGYTF. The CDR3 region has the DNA TGTGCCAGCACAAGGACTCCCCGATTTCATGGCTACACCTTC.

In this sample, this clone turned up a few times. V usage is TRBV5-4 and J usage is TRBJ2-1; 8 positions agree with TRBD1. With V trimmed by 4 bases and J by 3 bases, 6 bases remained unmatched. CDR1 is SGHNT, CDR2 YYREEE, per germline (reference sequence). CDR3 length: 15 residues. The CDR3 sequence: CASSPGTGIYNEQFF. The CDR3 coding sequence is TGTGCCAGCAGCCCCGGGACAGGTATCTACAATGAGCAGTTCTTC.

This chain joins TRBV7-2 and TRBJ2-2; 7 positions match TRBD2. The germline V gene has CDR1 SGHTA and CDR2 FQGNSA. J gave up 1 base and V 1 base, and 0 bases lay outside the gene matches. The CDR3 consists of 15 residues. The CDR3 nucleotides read TGTGCCAGCAGCTTAGGCGGGGGGAACACCGGGGAGCTGTTTTTT. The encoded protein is CASSLGGGNTGELFF.

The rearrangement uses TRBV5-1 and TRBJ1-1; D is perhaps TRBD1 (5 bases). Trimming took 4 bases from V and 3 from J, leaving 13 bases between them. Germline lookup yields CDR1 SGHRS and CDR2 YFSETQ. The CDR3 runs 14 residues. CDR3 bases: TGCGCCAGCAGCCGGGGGGGTGGGGACACTGAAGCTTTCTTT. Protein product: CASSRGGGDTEAFF.

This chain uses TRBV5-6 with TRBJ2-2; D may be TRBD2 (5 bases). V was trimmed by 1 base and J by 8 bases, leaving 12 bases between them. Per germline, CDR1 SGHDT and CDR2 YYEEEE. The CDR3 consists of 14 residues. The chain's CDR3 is CASSLSRAGGELFF. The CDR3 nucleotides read TGTGCCAGCAGCTTGTCTCGCGCGGGTGGGGAGCTGTTTTTT.

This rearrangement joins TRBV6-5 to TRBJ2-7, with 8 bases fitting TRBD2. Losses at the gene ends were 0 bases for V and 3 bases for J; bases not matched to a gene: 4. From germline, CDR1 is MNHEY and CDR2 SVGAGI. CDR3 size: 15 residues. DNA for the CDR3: TGTGCCAGCAGTTACTCGACGGGGGGGCTCTACGAGCAGTACTTC. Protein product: CASSYSTGGLYEQYF.

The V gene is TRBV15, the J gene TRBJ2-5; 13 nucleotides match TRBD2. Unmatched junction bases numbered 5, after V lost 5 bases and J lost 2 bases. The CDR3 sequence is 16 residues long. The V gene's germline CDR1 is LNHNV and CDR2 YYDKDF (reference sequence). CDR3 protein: CATSFGTSGVQETQYF. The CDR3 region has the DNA TGTGCCACCAGCTTTGGGACTAGCGGGGTTCAAGAGACCCAGTACTTC.

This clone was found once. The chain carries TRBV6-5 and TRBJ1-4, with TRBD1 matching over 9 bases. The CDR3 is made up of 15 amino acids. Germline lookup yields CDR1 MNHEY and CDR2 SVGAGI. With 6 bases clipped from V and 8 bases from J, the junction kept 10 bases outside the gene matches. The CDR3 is CASRSRGTGREKLFF. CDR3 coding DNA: TGTGCCAGCAGGTCCCGTGGGACAGGGCGGGAAAAACTGTTTTTT.

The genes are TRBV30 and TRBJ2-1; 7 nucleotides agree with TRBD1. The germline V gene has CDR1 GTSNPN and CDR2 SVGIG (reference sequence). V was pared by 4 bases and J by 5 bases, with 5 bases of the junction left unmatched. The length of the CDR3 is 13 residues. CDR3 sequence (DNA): TGTGCCTGGACAGGGGGTAGGAACAATGAGCAGTTCTTC. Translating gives CAWTGGRNNEQFF.

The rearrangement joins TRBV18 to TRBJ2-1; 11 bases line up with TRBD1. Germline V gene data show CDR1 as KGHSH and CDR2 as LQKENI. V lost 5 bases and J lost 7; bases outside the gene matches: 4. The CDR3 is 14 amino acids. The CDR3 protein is CASSTDRGLNEQFF. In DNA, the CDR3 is TGTGCCAGCTCAACGGACAGGGGGCTGAATGAGCAGTTCTTC.

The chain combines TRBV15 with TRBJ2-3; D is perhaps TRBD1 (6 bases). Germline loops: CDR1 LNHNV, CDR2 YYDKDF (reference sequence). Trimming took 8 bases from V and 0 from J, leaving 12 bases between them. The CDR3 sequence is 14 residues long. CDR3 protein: CATRGQTSTDTQYF. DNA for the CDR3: TGTGCCACCCGAGGACAGACTAGCACAGATACGCAGTATTTT.

CDR3 in DNA: TGCGCCAGCAGCCCGGGACAGCCATACAATGAGCAGTTCTTC. Its translation is CASSPGQPYNEQFF. The chain has TRBV5-1 and TRBJ2-1; 7 bases are a match to TRBD1. Germline V gene data show CDR1 as SGHRS and CDR2 as YFSETQ. The ends lost 4 bases at V and 4 bases at J; junction bases unmatched: 5. This CDR3 is 14 amino acids long.